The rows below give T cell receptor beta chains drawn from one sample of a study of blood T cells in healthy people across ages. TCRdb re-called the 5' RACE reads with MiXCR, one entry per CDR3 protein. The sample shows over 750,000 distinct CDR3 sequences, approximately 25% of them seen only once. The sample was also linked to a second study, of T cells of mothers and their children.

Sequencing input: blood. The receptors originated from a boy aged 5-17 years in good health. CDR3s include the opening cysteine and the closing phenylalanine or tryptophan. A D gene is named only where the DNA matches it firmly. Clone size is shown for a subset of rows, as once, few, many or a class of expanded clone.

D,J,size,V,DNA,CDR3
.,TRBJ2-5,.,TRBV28,TGTGCCAGCCAAGAATGGGGTCAAGAGACCCAGTACTTC,CASQEWGQETQYF
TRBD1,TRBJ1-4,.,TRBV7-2,TGTGCCAGCAGCTTCTCAACGACAGGGTGGGAAAAACTGTTTTTT,CASSFSTTGWEKLFF
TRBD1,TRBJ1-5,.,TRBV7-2,TGTGCCAGCAGCTTAGGTCCCGGGACAGGGTTGAGTCAGCCCCAGCATTTT,CASSLGPGTGLSQPQHF
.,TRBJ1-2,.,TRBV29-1,TGCAGCGTTCAACCCACGGGAGGCCACTATGGCTACACCTTC,CSVQPTGGHYGYTF
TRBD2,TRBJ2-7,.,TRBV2,TGTGCCAGCAGGGGACTAGCGGGAGTTCAGCGAGAGCAGTACTTC,CASRGLAGVQREQYF
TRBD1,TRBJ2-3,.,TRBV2,TGTGCCAGCAATAACAGGGGGAACACAGATACGCAGTATTTT,CASNNRGNTDTQYF
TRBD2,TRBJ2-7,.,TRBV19,TGTGCCAGTAGTATTCAAGCGGGAGCCTACGAGCAGTACTTC,CASSIQAGAYEQYF
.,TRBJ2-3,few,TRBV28,TGTGCCAGCAGTTTGACGGTCAGGGACCTCACAGATACGCAGTATTTT,CASSLTVRDLTDTQYF
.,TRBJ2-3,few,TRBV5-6,TGTGCCAGCGCAGCAGAACTTGGTACGCAGTATTTT,CASAAELGTQYF
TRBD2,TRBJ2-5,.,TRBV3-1,TGTGCCAGCACCCTAGGAGCGGGAGAAGAGACCCAGTACTTC,CASTLGAGEETQYF
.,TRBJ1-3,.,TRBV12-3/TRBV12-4,TGTGCCAGCAGTTTCGCCAAGCACTCTGGAAACACCATATATTTT,CASSFAKHSGNTIYF
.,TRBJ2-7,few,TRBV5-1,TGCGCCAGCAGCTTGAGCGGACTGGCGGTATACGAGCAGTACTTC,CASSLSGLAVYEQYF
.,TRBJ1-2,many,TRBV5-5,TGTGCCAGCAGCCCCGCAGGGAACTACTATGGCTACACCTTC,CASSPAGNYYGYTF
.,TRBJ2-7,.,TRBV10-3,TGTGCCATCAGTGAGTCGGGGGAATGGGAGCAGTACTTC,CAISESGEWEQYF
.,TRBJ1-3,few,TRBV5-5,TGTGCCAGCAGCTTGGAGGTAGCCTCTGGAAACACCATATATTTT,CASSLEVASGNTIYF
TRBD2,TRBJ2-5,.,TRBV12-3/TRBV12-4,TGTGCCAGCAGTTTGACTAGCGGGGAAGGAACCCAGTACTTC,CASSLTSGEGTQYF
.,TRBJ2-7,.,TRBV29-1,TGCAGCGGGGTGACAGAGCTGCGAGGCGAGCAGTACTTC,CSGVTELRGEQYF
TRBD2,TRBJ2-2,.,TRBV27,TGTGCCAGCAGTCCCCACGGGACTACGAACACCGGGGAGCTGTTTTTT,CASSPHGTTNTGELFF
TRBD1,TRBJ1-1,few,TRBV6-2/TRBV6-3,TGTGCCAGCAGTGACAGGGGGCGAAGCACTGAAGCTTTCTTT,CASSDRGRSTEAFF
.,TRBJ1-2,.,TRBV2,TGTGCCAGCAGGCCGGACACCGTTGATGGCTACACCTTC,CASRPDTVDGYTF
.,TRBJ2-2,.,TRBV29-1,TGCAGCGTTCTGATGTGGCAGAAAGGGACCGGGGAGCTGTTTTTT,CSVLMWQKGTGELFF
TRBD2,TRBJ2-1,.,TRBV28,TGTGCCAGCATGGGGGGGAATGAGCAGTTCTTC,CASMGGNEQFF
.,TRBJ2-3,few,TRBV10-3,TGTGCCATCAGTGCCGGCGGGCCAGATGCGCAGTATTTT,CAISAGGPDAQYF
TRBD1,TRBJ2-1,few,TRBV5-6,TGTGCCAGCAGCTGGGATCCGGGACAGTACAATGAGCAGTTCTTC,CASSWDPGQYNEQFF
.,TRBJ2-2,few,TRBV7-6,TGTGCCAGCAGCCCAACCGCCACAGGGATGGGGAACACCGGGGAGCTGTTTTTT,CASSPTATGMGNTGELFF
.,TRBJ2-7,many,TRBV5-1,TGCGCCAGCTCTCTTTGGGGCGCCGAATACGAGCAGTACTTC,CASSLWGAEYEQYF
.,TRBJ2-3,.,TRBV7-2,TGTGCCAGCAGCGACCAAGGCTACACAGATACGCAGTATTTT,CASSDQGYTDTQYF
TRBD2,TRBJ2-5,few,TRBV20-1,TGCAGTGCTAGAAGTTCTAGCGGGAGGGCCGATGGAGAGACCCAGTACTTC,CSARSSSGRADGETQYF
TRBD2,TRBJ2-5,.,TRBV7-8,TGTGCCAGCAGCCCGAAACAAACCGGGGGGGCCGAGACCCAGTACTTC,CASSPKQTGGAETQYF
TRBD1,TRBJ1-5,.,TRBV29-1,TGCAGCGTTGGGCAGGGGGCTTACCAGCCCCAGCATTTT,CSVGQGAYQPQHF
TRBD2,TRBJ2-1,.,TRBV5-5,TGTGCCAGCAGCTATGTAGCGGGGGGCTCCTACAATGAGCAGTTCTTC,CASSYVAGGSYNEQFF
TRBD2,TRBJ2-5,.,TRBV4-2,TGTGCCAGCAGCCAAGATCCGCCAGCGGGGGTCTCAACGACCCAGTACTTC,CASSQDPPAGVSTTQYF
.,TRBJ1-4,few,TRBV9,TGTGCCAGCAGCGTAGGGGGGCCTAATGAAAAACTGTTTTTT,CASSVGGPNEKLFF
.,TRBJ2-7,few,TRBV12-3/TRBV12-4,TGTGCCAGCAGTTGGGGGGTGGACGAGCAGTACTTC,CASSWGVDEQYF
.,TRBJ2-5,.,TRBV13,TGTGCCAGCAGCGAGGTGAAGGTGGGGCACGAGACCCAGTACTTC,CASSEVKVGHETQYF
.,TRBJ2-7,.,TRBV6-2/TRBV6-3,TGTGCCAGCCGACCAGGGACTTTCTTGGGCGAGCAGTACTTC,CASRPGTFLGEQYF
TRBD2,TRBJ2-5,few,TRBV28,TGTGCCACTGGGGCTGGACTAGCGGGAACCTACGAGCAGTGCTTC,CATGAGLAGTYEQCF
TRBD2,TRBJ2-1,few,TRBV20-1,TGCAGTGCTGGGACTAGCGGAGACAATGAGCAGTTCTTC,CSAGTSGDNEQFF
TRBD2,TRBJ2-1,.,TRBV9,TGTGCCAGCAGCGTAGGCGGGGGGACTCACAATGAGCAGTTCTTC,CASSVGGGTHNEQFF
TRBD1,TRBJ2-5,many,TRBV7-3,TGTGCCAGCAGCCCCTTCGGGACAGGCCAAGAGACCCAGTACTTC,CASSPFGTGQETQYF
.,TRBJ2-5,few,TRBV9,TGTGCCAGCAGCCTAGGCTTTCAGACCCAAGAGACCCAGTACTTC,CASSLGFQTQETQYF
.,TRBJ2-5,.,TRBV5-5,TGTGCCAGCAGCTCGGTACCGTGGGACACGGCCCAAGAGACCCAGTACTTC,CASSSVPWDTAQETQYF
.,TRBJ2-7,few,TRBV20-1,TGCAGTGCTCTAAGACACAGCCACTACGAGCAGTACTTC,CSALRHSHYEQYF
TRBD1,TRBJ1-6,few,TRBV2,TGTGCCAGCAGTGATTCCGGGACAGCCAATTCACCCCTCCACTTT,CASSDSGTANSPLHF
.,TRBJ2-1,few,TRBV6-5,TGTGCCAGCAGACCCTCCGCCGGGGACCAGTTCTTC,CASRPSAGDQFF
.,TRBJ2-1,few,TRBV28,TGTGCCAGCAGTTTGAACAGGGCAGGGGGGACGAATGAGCAGTTCTTC,CASSLNRAGGTNEQFF
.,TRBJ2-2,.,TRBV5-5,TGTGCCAGCAGCTTCGTCGCAGTCGGGTCGGGTGCGGGCACTGCCGGGGAGCTGTTTTTT,CASSFVAVGSGAGTAGELFF
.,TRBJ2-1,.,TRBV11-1,TGTGCCAGCAGCTTAGGTTTAGTTTACGGCCAGCAGAGAAGGTACAATGAGCAGTTCTTC,CASSLGLVYGQQRRYNEQFF
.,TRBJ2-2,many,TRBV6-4,TGTGCCAGCAGTGACTTATTAGACACCGGGGAGCTGTTTTTT,CASSDLLDTGELFF
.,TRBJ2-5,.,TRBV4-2,TGTGCCAGCAGCCCGGGGAGGGGGATCCAAGAGACCCAGTACTTC,CASSPGRGIQETQYF